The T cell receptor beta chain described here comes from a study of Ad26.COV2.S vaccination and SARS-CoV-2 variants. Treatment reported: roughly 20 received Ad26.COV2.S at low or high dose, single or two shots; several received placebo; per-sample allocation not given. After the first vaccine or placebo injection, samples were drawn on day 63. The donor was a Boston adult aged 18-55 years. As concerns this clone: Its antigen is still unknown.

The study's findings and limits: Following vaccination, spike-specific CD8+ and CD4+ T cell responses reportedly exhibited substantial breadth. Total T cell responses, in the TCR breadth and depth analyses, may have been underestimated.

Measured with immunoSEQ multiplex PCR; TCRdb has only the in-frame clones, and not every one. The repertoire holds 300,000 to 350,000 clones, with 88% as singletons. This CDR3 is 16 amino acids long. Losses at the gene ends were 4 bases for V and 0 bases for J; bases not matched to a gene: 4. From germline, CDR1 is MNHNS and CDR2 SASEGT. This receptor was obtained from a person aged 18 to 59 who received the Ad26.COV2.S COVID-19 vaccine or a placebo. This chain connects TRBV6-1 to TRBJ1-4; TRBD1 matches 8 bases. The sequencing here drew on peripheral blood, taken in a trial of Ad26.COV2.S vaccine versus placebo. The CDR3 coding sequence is TGTGCCAGCAGTGTGACAGGGGCACCAACTAATGAAAAACTGTTTTTT. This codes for CASSVTGAPTNEKLFF.